This T cell receptor (beta chain) is drawn from a study of blood T cell repertoires in COVID-19. The table came from immunoSEQ multiplex PCR; TCRdb's copy has only in-frame clones and leaves some out. Of 150,000 or so clones listed, more than 75% are singletons. On this clone: Other nucleotide sequences from this sample produce the same CDR3.

Grouping used clinical history reported by participants in a survey and questionnaire. The CDR3 has 13 amino acids. Germline V gene lookup returns CDR1 SGHRS and CDR2 YFSETQ. Trimming took 4 bases from V and 8 from J; bases not matched to a gene: 4. The gene calls are TRBV5-1 and TRBJ1-2; 11 bases agree with TRBD1. This TCR was sampled from a middle-aged man who had recovered from COVID-19. Sequencing input: PBMCs or T cells enriched from blood (not recorded which). The CDR3 loop reads CASSPGTGGGYTF. Written as DNA, the CDR3 is TGCGCCAGCAGCCCTGGGACAGGGGGAGGCTACACCTTC. Based on the CDR3 plus reference TRBV5-1 and TRBJ1-2, the full variable domain is KAGVTQTPRYLIKTRGQQVTLSCSPISGHRSVSWYQQTPGQGLQFLFEYFSETQRNKGNFPGRFSGRQFSNSRSEMNVSTLELGDSALYLCASSPGTGGGYTFGSGTRLTVV.